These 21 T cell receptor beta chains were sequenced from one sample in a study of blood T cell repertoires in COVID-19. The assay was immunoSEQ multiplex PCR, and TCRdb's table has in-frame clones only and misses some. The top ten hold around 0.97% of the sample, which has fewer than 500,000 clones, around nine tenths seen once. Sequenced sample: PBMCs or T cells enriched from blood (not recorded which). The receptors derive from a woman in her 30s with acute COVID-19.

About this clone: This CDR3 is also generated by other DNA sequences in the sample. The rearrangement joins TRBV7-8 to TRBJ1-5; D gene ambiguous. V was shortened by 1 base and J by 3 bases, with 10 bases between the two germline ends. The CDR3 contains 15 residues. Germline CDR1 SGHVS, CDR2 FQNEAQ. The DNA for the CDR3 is TGTGCCAGCAGCTTAGTCCCGGGTAACAATCAGCCCCAGCATTTT. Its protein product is CASSLVPGNNQPQHF.

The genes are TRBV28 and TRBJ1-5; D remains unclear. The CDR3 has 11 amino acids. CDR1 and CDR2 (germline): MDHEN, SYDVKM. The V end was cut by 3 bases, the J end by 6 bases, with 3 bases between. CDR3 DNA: TGTGCCAGCAGTTTCGGTCAGCCCCAGCATTTT. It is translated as CASSFGQPQHF.

DNA for the CDR3: TGCGCCAGCACCGACAGCAGTAGCCATGGCTACACCTTC. As protein: CASTDSSSHGYTF. V and J are TRBV10-2 and TRBJ1-2; D perhaps matches TRBD1 (5 bases). The germline V and J ends were trimmed by 7 bases and 6 bases, with 15 bases remaining between them. CDR3 length: 13 residues. The germline V gene has CDR1 WSHSY and CDR2 SAAADI.

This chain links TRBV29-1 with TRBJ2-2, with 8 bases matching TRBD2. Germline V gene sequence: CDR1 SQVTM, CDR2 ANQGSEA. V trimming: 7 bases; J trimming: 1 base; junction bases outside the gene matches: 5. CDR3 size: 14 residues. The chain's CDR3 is CSATGTRNTGELFF. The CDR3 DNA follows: TGCAGCGCGACCGGGACTAGGAACACCGGGGAGCTGTTTTTT.

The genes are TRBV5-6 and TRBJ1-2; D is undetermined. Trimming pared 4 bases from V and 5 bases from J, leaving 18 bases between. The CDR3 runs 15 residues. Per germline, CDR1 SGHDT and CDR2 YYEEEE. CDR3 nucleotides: TGTGCCAGCAGCCGGGTCGGTCGGGGTATATATGGCTACACCTTC. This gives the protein CASSRVGRGIYGYTF.

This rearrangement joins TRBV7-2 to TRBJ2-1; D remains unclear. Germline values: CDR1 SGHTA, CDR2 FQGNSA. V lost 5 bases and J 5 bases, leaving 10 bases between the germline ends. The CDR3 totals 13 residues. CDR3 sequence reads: CASSPQRDNEQFF. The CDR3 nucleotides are TGTGCCAGCAGCCCCCAACGCGACAATGAGCAGTTCTTC. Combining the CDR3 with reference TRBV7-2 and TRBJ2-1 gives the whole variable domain GAGVSQSPSNKVTEKGKDVELRCDPISGHTALYWYRQSLGQGLEFLIYFQGNSAPDKSGLPSDRFSAERTGGSVSTLTIQRTQQEDSAVYLCASSPQRDNEQFFGPGTRLTVL.

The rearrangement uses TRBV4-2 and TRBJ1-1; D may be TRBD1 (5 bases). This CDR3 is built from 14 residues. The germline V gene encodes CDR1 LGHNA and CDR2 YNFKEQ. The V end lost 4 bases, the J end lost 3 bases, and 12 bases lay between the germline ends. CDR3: CASSLPGEYTEAFF. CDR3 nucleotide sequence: TGTGCCAGCAGCCTCCCGGGGGAATACACTGAAGCTTTCTTT.

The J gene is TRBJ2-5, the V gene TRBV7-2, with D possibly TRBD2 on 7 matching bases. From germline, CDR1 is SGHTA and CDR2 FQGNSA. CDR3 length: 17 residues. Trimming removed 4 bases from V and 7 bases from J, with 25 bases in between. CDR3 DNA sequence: TGTGCCAGCAGCTCCCTCTCCGGGGGGCCTCCGGGCGGGACCCAGTACTTC. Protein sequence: CASSSLSGGPPGGTQYF.

Here the CDR3 DNA reads TGTGCCAGCAGCGGGGGGACTAGCCCAGAGACCCAGTACTTC. As protein: CASSGGTSPETQYF. V and J are TRBV9 and TRBJ2-5; 9 bases agree with TRBD2. CDR1 is SGDLS and CDR2 is YYNGEE in the germline V gene. The V segment lost 3 bases and the J segment 4 bases; nucleotides outside the gene matches: 4. CDR3 length: 14 residues.

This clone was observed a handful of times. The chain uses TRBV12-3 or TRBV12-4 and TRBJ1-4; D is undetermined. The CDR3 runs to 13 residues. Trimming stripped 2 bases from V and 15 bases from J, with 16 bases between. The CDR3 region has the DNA TGTGCCAGCAGTTTATCGTCAATCCGGAGGGTGTTTTTT. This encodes CASSLSSIRRVFF.

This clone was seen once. CDR3 sequence reads: CAWSYGSYEQYF. The DNA of the CDR3 is TGTGCCTGGAGTTACGGGTCCTACGAGCAGTACTTC. The chain has TRBV30 and TRBJ2-7; D unresolved. V was clipped by 2 bases and J by 1 base, with 6 bases between them. Germline CDR1 reads GTSNPN; CDR2 reads SVGIG (reference sequence). CDR3 size: 12 residues. Based on the CDR3 plus reference TRBV30 and TRBJ2-7, the full variable domain is SQTIHQWPATLVQPVGSPLSLECTVEGTSNPNLYWYRQAAGRGLQLLFYSVGIGQISSEVPQNLSASRPQDRQFILSSKKLLLSDSGFYLCAWSYGSYEQYFGPGTRLTVT.

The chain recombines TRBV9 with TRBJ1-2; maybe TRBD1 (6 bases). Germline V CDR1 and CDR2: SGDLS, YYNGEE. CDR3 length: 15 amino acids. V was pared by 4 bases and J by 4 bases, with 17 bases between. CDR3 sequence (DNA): TGTGCCAGCAGCCCCAAAAGGGGGGGTGGCTATGGCTACACCTTC. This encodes CASSPKRGGGYGYTF.

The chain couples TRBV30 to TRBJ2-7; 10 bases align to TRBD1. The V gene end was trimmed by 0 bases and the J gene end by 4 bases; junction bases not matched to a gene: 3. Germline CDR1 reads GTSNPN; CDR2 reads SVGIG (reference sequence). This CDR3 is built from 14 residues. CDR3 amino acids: CAWSVWDRGYEQYF. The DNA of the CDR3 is TGTGCCTGGAGTGTCTGGGACAGGGGTTACGAGCAGTACTTC.

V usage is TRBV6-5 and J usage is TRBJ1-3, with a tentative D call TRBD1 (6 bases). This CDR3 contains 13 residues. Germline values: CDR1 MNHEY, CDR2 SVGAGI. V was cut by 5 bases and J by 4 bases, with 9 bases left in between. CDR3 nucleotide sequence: TGTGCCAGCAGTCTCGGGACAGGAAACACCATATATTTT. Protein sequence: CASSLGTGNTIYF.

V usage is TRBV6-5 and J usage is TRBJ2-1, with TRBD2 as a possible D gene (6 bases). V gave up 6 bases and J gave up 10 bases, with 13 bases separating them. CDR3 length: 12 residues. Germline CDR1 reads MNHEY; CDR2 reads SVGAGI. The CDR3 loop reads CASRPGRNEQFF. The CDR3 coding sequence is TGTGCCAGCAGGCCAGGGAGGAACGAGCAGTTCTTC.

The chain's CDR3 is CATSRTSGGSQMNYGSYTF. The CDR3 bases are TGTGCCACCAGCAGGACTTCGGGTGGCAGCCAAATGAACTATGGAAGCTACACCTTC. The chain uses TRBV15 and TRBJ1-2; no reliable D call. This CDR3 comprises 19 residues. V lost 3 bases, J lost 9 bases, and 32 bases lay in between. Germline-derived CDR1 and CDR2 are LNHNV and YYDKDF (reference sequence). The variable domain in full, with the rest retrieved from reference TRBV15 and TRBJ1-2, is DAMVIQNPRYQVTQFGKPVTLSCSQTLNHNVMYWYQQKSSQAPKLLFHYYDKDFNNEADTPDNFQSRRPNTSFCFLDIRSPGLGDTAMYLCATSRTSGGSQMNYGSYTFGSGTRLTVV.

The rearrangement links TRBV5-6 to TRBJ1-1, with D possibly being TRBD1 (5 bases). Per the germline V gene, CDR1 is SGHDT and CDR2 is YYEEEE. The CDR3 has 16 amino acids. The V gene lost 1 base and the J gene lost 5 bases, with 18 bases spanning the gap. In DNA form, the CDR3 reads TGTGCCAGCAGCTTGTGGGGTGACAGCCCCGGGACTGAAGCTTTCTTT. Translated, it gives CASSLWGDSPGTEAFF.

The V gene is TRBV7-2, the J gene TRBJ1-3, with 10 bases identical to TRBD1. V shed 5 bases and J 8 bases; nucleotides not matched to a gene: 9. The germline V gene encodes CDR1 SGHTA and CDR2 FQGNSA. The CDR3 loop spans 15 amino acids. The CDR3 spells CASSLRTGGMDTIYF. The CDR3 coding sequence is TGTGCCAGCAGCCTAAGGACAGGGGGTATGGACACCATATATTTT.

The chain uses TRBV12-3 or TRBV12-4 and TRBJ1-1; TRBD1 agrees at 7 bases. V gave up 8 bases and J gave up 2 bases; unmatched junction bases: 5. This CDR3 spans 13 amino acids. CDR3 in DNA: TGTGCCAGCGGGGACAGACGCAACACTGAAGCTTTCTTT. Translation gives CASGDRRNTEAFF.

CDR3 sequence: CASSLGGGKNQPQHF. The CDR3 nucleotides read TGTGCCAGCAGCTTAGGTGGGGGCAAAAATCAGCCCCAGCATTTT. The chain carries TRBV7-8 and TRBJ1-5, with TRBD1 as a possible D gene (6 bases). V was clipped by 1 base and J by 4 bases, with 11 bases between them. CDR3 length equals 15 residues. Germline-derived CDR1 and CDR2 are SGHVS and FQNEAQ.

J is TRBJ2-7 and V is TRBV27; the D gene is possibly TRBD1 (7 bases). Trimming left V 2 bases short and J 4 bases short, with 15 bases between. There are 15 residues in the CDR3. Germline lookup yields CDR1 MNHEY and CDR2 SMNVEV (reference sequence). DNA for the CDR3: TGTGCCAGCAGTTTAGGAGGGGGCCCCCTTTACGAGCAGTACTTC. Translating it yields CASSLGGGPLYEQYF.